This T cell receptor (beta chain) was recorded in a study of cytomegalovirus exposure and HLA in healthy donors. Study-wide results and caveats: When the data were analyzed later, several of the most significant clusters appeared to be linked to common viral pathogens. Exclusion as indistinguishable affected some V segments, including TRBV6-2 and TRBV6-3.

Trimming left V 5 bases short and J 3 bases short, with 16 bases between. The CDR3 has 15 amino acids. The germline CDR1 and CDR2 sequences are LNHNV and YYDKDF (reference sequence). Both 60 Vbeta primers and 13 Jbeta primers went into the PCR. Only in-frame clones appear in the TCRdb table, and some are missing; sequencing was by immunoSEQ multiplex PCR. The table includes approximately 150,000 clones, 77% detected once. Regarding this clone: Its antigen remains unidentified.

The specimen was PBMCs. The genes are TRBV15 and TRBJ1-2; D unresolved. The clonotype was recovered from a woman aged 30 to 39 in good health and CMV-seronegative. CDR3 bases: TGTGCCACCAGCCCTGCACGAGGCTCTTACTATGGCTACACCTTC. Protein sequence: CATSPARGSYYGYTF.